A selection of T cell receptor beta chains follows, all from one sample in a study of CD8+ T cells in alopecia areata. Generated by immunoSEQ multiplex PCR, the TCRdb table keeps only in-frame clones and is missing some. The sample includes about 64,000 clones, roughly 46% seen only once; the top ten take 51%. Sequenced: NKG2D-low CD8+ T cells sorted from blood. The source is a human donor with alopecia areata. The CDR3 runs from the conserved cysteine through the conserved F or W. The order of the fields is J gene, V gene, D gene, clone size, CDR3 DNA, CDR3 protein. The D gene is left open where the match is weak. A clone size is listed for some rows: how often the clone was seen (once, few, many), or a class if it is expanded.

TRBJ2-7,TRBV30,-,-,TGTGCCTGGAGTACCTACGACTACGAGCAGTACTTC,CAWSTYDYEQYF
TRBJ2-7,TRBV5-1,TRBD2,-,TGCGCCAGCAGCTTGGGACTAGCGGGCCACGAGCAGTACTTC,CASSLGLAGHEQYF
TRBJ2-7,TRBV4-3,TRBD1,-,TGCGCCAGCAGCCAAGAACGGGACAGGTCCTACGAGCAGTACTTC,CASSQERDRSYEQYF
TRBJ2-7,TRBV27,-,-,TGTGCCAGCAGTTTGGGCAGACTCTCCTACGAGCAGTACTTC,CASSLGRLSYEQYF
TRBJ1-5,TRBV2,-,-,TGTGCCAGCAGCACTAGGATCTACAGCAATCAGCCCCAGCATTTT,CASSTRIYSNQPQHF
TRBJ1-1,TRBV7-9,-,few,TGTGCCACCCAATCCGGGGTGAGCACTGAAGCTTTCTTT,CATQSGVSTEAFF
TRBJ2-5,TRBV25-1,-,-,TGTGCCAGCAGTGAATATGTGGGGGCCCAGTACTTC,CASSEYVGAQYF
TRBJ1-1,TRBV30,-,-,TGTGCCTGGAGTGTTGGAGGGATCACCGAAGCTTTCTTT,CAWSVGGITEAFF
TRBJ2-3,TRBV29-1,-,few,TGCAGCGTGGGGGAACCCAACACAGATACGCAGTATTTT,CSVGEPNTDTQYF
TRBJ1-1,TRBV10-3,-,few,TGTGCCATCGGGGGAGGGGATACTGAAGCTTTCTTT,CAIGGGDTEAFF
TRBJ2-5,TRBV5-8,-,-,TGTGCCAGCAGCTTTGGGCAGGGAAGACTAGGTATAGAGACCCAGTACTTC,CASSFGQGRLGIETQYF
TRBJ2-6,TRBV4-1,-,-,TGCGCCAGCAGCCCCCCGATCTCTGGGGCCAACGTCCTGACTTTC,CASSPPISGANVLTF
TRBJ2-1,TRBV7-2,-,-,TGTGCCAGCAGCGACCGTAGGAGCAGGTACAATGAGCAGTTCTTC,CASSDRRSRYNEQFF
TRBJ2-7,TRBV6-5,-,-,TGTGCCAGCAGTTACCGAATTACCAGGCCCCCCGAGCAGTACTTC,CASSYRITRPPEQYF
TRBJ2-5,TRBV7-2,TRBD1,-,TGTGCCAGCAGTTCCGACCCCACGGGGACAGGGATTCAAGAGACCCAGTACTTC,CASSSDPTGTGIQETQYF
TRBJ1-2,TRBV29-1,TRBD1,-,TGCAGCGTACCGACCGGGACAGGGACTAACTATGGCTACACCTTC,CSVPTGTGTNYGYTF
TRBJ2-7,TRBV7-9,-,-,TGTGCCAGCAGCCCAGGGCCCTACGAGCAGTACTTC,CASSPGPYEQYF
TRBJ1-1,TRBV2,TRBD1,-,TGTGCCAGTACATGGGGACAGGGGGTAACTGAAGCTTTCTTT,CASTWGQGVTEAFF
TRBJ2-7,TRBV29-1,-,few,TGCAGCTTGGTATTGGGGTACGAGCAGTACTTC,CSLVLGYEQYF
TRBJ1-2,TRBV29-1,-,few,TGCAGCGTTGATCATCCCGGGACAACCGGAGGAGGCTACACCTTC,CSVDHPGTTGGGYTF
TRBJ2-1,TRBV5-1,-,-,TGCGCCAGCAGCTTGGTTTTGGGTACGGATGAGCAGTTCTTC,CASSLVLGTDEQFF
TRBJ2-2,TRBV4-3,-,-,TGCGCCAGCAGCTCCGGGACTTTGAACACCGGGGAGCTGTTTTTT,CASSSGTLNTGELFF
TRBJ2-7,TRBV10-3,TRBD1,-,TGTGCCATCAGTGAGTCGGAACAGGGGCTCTCCTACGAGCAGTACTTC,CAISESEQGLSYEQYF
TRBJ2-1,TRBV19,-,few,TGTGCCAGTAGTATCGGGGGGACATACAATGAGCAGTTCTTC,CASSIGGTYNEQFF
TRBJ2-7,TRBV30,TRBD1,-,TGTGCCTGGAGTACTCCGACAGGGGCCCTTCGATACGAGCAGTACTTC,CAWSTPTGALRYEQYF
TRBJ1-1,TRBV2,TRBD1,-,TGTGCCAGCATAGGACAGGACACTGAAGCTTTCTTT,CASIGQDTEAFF
TRBJ2-3,TRBV4-3,-,-,TGCGCCAGCAGCCAAAGCCCTCAGTGGGTAACAGATACGCAGTATTTT,CASSQSPQWVTDTQYF
TRBJ2-7,TRBV7-9,-,-,TGTGCCAGCAGCTTGGCTGGCGAGCAGTACTTC,CASSLAGEQYF
TRBJ2-7,TRBV5-1,TRBD1,-,TGCGCCAGCAGCTTGGAGGGACAGGCTTTCTACGAGCAGTACTTC,CASSLEGQAFYEQYF
TRBJ2-1,TRBV5-6,-,once,TGTGCCAGCAGCTGGGTTAATGAGCAGTTCTTC,CASSWVNEQFF
TRBJ2-7,TRBV14,-,few,TGTGCATACCCACAGGGCTCCTACGAGCAGTACTTC,CAYPQGSYEQYF
TRBJ2-7,TRBV28,-,-,TGTGCCAGCAGTTTCCTTGACAGCTCCTACGAGCAGTACTTC,CASSFLDSSYEQYF
TRBJ2-7,TRBV2,TRBD2,-,TGTGCCAGCAGCCAAGCTAGCGGCATCTACGAGCAGTACTTC,CASSQASGIYEQYF
TRBJ2-5,TRBV7-9,-,few,TGTGCCAGCAGCCAACAGGGCCAAGAGACCCAGTACTTC,CASSQQGQETQYF
TRBJ2-1,TRBV30,TRBD2,-,TGTGCCTGGAGATACAGGACTAGCCGCTACTACAATGAGCAGTTCTTC,CAWRYRTSRYYNEQFF
TRBJ2-3,TRBV5-8,TRBD1,few,TGTGCCAGCAGCTTGTGGGGGACAGGGGACCACACAGATACGCAGTATTTT,CASSLWGTGDHTDTQYF
TRBJ2-6,TRBV5-1,-,-,TGCGCCAGCGGTACACCGGACTCTGGGGCCAACGTCCTGACTTTC,CASGTPDSGANVLTF